This entry lists 25 T cell receptor beta chains sequenced from one sample in a study of pediatric ulcerative colitis. The repertoire was sequenced with immunoSEQ multiplex PCR; TCRdb's copy has only in-frame clones and lacks some. The sample yields about 5,800 clones, approximately 89% seen once. The specimen was blood. All receptors come from a girl aged 10 to 17 who was a control in a study of pediatric ulcerative colitis.

As DNA, the CDR3 is TGTGCCTGGAGTGTAATGGCAGGGAGGGAGCCCCAGCATTTT. Translation gives CAWSVMAGREPQHF. The chain recombines TRBV30 with TRBJ1-5, with D perhaps TRBD1 (5 bases). The V gene lost 0 bases and the J gene lost 8 bases, with 14 bases spanning the gap. Germline V gene sequence: CDR1 GTSNPN, CDR2 SVGIG (reference sequence). The CDR3 sequence is 14 residues long. Full variable domain (remainder filled in from reference TRBV30 and TRBJ1-5): SQTIHQWPATLVQPVGSPLSLECTVEGTSNPNLYWYRQAAGRGLQLLFYSVGIGQISSEVPQNLSASRPQDRQFILSSKKLLLSDSGFYLCAWSVMAGREPQHFGDGTRLSIL.

This clone has only one observation. V and J are TRBV10-3 and TRBJ2-1, with D maybe TRBD2 (6 bases). This CDR3 contains 14 residues. CDR1 is ENHRY, CDR2 SYGVKD, per germline. Trimming took 0 bases from V and 6 from J, leaving 9 bases between them. The CDR3 here is CAISESATSNEQFF. CDR3 coding DNA: TGTGCCATCAGTGAGTCGGCGACTAGCAATGAGCAGTTCTTC.

The chain employs TRBV5-5 and TRBJ1-1; 8 bases are shared with TRBD1. The CDR3 runs 14 residues. V was pared by 2 bases and J by 1 base, with 1 base of the junction left unmatched. Germline CDR1 and CDR2: SGHKS and YYEKEE (reference sequence). The CDR3 DNA follows: TGTGCCAGCAGCTTTCAGGGGGCGAACACTGAAGCTTTCTTT. This sequence encodes CASSFQGANTEAFF.

The chain is built from TRBV29-1 and TRBJ2-1; D possibly corresponds to TRBD2 (7 bases). Trimming removed 7 bases from V and 10 bases from J, with 17 bases in between. This CDR3 is 12 amino acids long. Germline V gene sequence: CDR1 SQVTM, CDR2 ANQGSEA. CDR3 sequence: CSAPAGQGEQFF. CDR3 nucleotides: TGCAGCGCCCCAGCGGGACAAGGCGAGCAGTTCTTC.

The chain employs TRBV20-1 and TRBJ1-2; D remains unclear. Germline-derived CDR1 and CDR2 are DFQATT and SNEGSKA (reference sequence). The CDR3 is 11 residues long. V was trimmed by 0 bases and J by 5 bases, leaving 4 bases between them. CDR3: CSAREQYGYTF. In DNA, the CDR3 is TGCAGTGCTAGAGAGCAATATGGCTACACCTTC.

This clone was seen only a few times. The chain uses TRBV30 and TRBJ1-1; TRBD1 matches at 10 bases. The ends lost 1 base at V and 7 bases at J; junction bases unmatched: 3. This CDR3 region has 13 residues. Germline lookup yields CDR1 GTSNPN and CDR2 SVGIG (reference sequence). The CDR3 region has the DNA TGTGCCTGGAGTGCCGACAGGGGGCTTGAAGCTTTCTTT. Translating gives CAWSADRGLEAFF. Combining the CDR3 with reference TRBV30 and TRBJ1-1 gives the whole variable domain SQTIHQWPATLVQPVGSPLSLECTVEGTSNPNLYWYRQAAGRGLQLLFYSVGIGQISSEVPQNLSASRPQDRQFILSSKKLLLSDSGFYLCAWSADRGLEAFFGQGTRLTVV.

The chain employs TRBV19 and TRBJ2-2, with D unresolved. This CDR3 is 16 amino acids long. Trimming shortened V by 1 base and J by 0 bases, and 9 bases separated the two germline ends. CDR1 LNHDA and CDR2 SQIVND come from the germline V gene (reference sequence). The CDR3 bases are TGTGCCAGTAGTATAGGAGACCCTCCGAACACCGGGGAGCTGTTTTTT. Its translation: CASSIGDPPNTGELFF.

The J gene is TRBJ2-7, the V gene TRBV5-4; D unclear. The V gene's germline CDR1 is SGHNT and CDR2 YYREEE (reference sequence). V dropped 5 bases and J dropped 6 bases, with 9 bases sitting between them. The CDR3 runs 11 residues. CDR3 amino acids: CASSYGSEQYF. The DNA for the CDR3 is TGTGCCAGCAGTTACGGGTCCGAGCAGTACTTC.

The chain has TRBV6-5 and TRBJ1-1; 9 bases agree with TRBD1. The CDR3 length is 14 residues. J was trimmed by 5 bases and V by 6 bases; bases with no gene match: 7. Germline V gives CDR1 MNHEY, CDR2 SVGAGI. CDR3 in DNA: TGTGCCAGCAGGGTGACAGGGGGGAGAACTGAAGCTTTCTTT. This codes for CASRVTGGRTEAFF.

The chain carries TRBV28 and TRBJ2-1; 7 nucleotides align to TRBD2. With 4 bases clipped from V and 0 bases from J, the junction kept 3 bases outside the gene matches. This CDR3 is 15 amino acids long. The germline gives CDR1 MDHEN, CDR2 SYDVKM. This CDR3 is CASSWRGSSYNEQFF. DNA of the CDR3: TGTGCCAGCAGTTGGCGCGGGAGCTCCTACAATGAGCAGTTCTTC.

The chain links TRBV4-3 to TRBJ1-4; perhaps TRBD1 as D (5 bases). Trimming cost V 3 bases and J 5 bases, with 10 bases left between them. The CDR3 extends over 14 amino acids. Germline values: CDR1 LGHNA, CDR2 YSLEER. The CDR3: CASSQDTHNEKLFF. The CDR3, as DNA: TGCGCCAGCAGCCAGGACACCCACAATGAAAAACTGTTTTTT.

The chain carries TRBV11-2 and TRBJ2-2; TRBD2 aligns across 10 bases. Germline CDR1 and CDR2: SGHAT and FQNNGV. The CDR3 is made up of 16 amino acids. After removal of 5 bases from V and 4 bases from J, the junction contained 7 bases not matched to a gene. DNA of the CDR3: TGTGCCAGCAGCCTCGGACTAGCGGTAATCACCGGGGAGCTGTTTTTT. This sequence encodes CASSLGLAVITGELFF. The variable domain in full, with the rest retrieved from reference TRBV11-2 and TRBJ2-2, is EAGVAQSPRYKIIEKRQSVAFWCNPISGHATLYWYQQILGQGPKLLIQFQNNGVVDDSQLPKDRFSAERLKGVDSTLKIQPAKLEDSAVYLCASSLGLAVITGELFFGEGSRLTVL.

This rearrangement joins TRBV28 to TRBJ1-2; 9 positions match TRBD1. After removal of 2 bases from V and 4 bases from J, the junction contained 8 bases not matched to a gene. The CDR3 length is 16 residues. The germline CDR1 and CDR2 sequences are MDHEN and SYDVKM. CDR3: CASSLKGQGPIYGYTF. CDR3 DNA: TGTGCCAGCAGTTTAAAAGGACAGGGGCCAATCTATGGCTACACCTTC.

The chain combines TRBV30 with TRBJ1-4; D gene uncertain. The CDR3 extends over 13 amino acids. Germline CDR1 is GTSNPN and CDR2 is SVGIG (reference sequence). V gave up 4 bases and J gave up 8 bases, with 14 bases separating them. The DNA for the CDR3 is TGTGCCTGGACGAAAAAGGGCAAGGAAAAACTGTTTTTT. Amino acid sequence: CAWTKKGKEKLFF. The entire variable domain, with the rest obtained from reference TRBV30 and TRBJ1-4, is as follows: SQTIHQWPATLVQPVGSPLSLECTVEGTSNPNLYWYRQAAGRGLQLLFYSVGIGQISSEVPQNLSASRPQDRQFILSSKKLLLSDSGFYLCAWTKKGKEKLFFGSGTQLSVL.

The V gene is TRBV7-6, the J gene TRBJ2-5; no clear D. The germline CDR1 and CDR2 sequences are SGHVS and FNYEAQ. The CDR3 length is 13 residues. V shed 5 bases and J shed 0 bases, with 7 bases lying between them. CDR3 loop: CASSRTYQETQYF. The CDR3 coding sequence is TGTGCCAGCAGCAGAACGTACCAAGAGACCCAGTACTTC.

The chain couples TRBV19 to TRBJ2-1; 7 nucleotides match TRBD2. The CDR3 length is 15 residues. Germline V gives CDR1 LNHDA, CDR2 SQIVND (reference sequence). Germline trimming cut 3 bases from V and 3 bases from J; bases unmatched to any gene: 5. CDR3 DNA: TGTGCCAGTAGTATTAGGGGCGGGAGCTACAATGAGCAGTTCTTC. Its translation: CASSIRGGSYNEQFF. Full variable domain (missing parts from reference TRBV19 and TRBJ2-1): DGGITQSPKYLFRKEGQNVTLSCEQNLNHDAMYWYRQDPGQGLRLIYYSQIVNDFQKGDIAEGYSVSREKKESFPLTVTSAQKNPTAFYLCASSIRGGSYNEQFFGPGTRLTVL.

V usage is TRBV10-2 and J usage is TRBJ2-3; D is perhaps TRBD1 or TRBD2 (5 bases each). The CDR3 is 16 amino acids. From germline, CDR1 is WSHSY and CDR2 SAAADI. The V and J ends lost 5 bases and 0 bases respectively, with 15 bases between them. The CDR3 loop is CASSYDSRGSTDTQYF. The DNA for the CDR3 is TGCGCCAGCAGTTACGACTCGAGGGGTAGCACAGATACGCAGTATTTT.

The CDR3 DNA is TGTGCCAGCAGCTTAGTTAGCATAGACCCCCTGGGGCCCCAGCATTTT. It translates to CASSLVSIDPLGPQHF. The chain joins TRBV7-8 to TRBJ1-5, with D hard to call. CDR1 SGHVS and CDR2 FQNEAQ come from the germline V gene. Deletions cut 1 base from V and 9 bases from J, with 19 bases between. The CDR3 consists of 16 residues.

The chain couples TRBV7-8 to TRBJ1-5; a possible D gene is TRBD1 (6 bases). Trimming cost V 4 bases and J 5 bases, with 27 bases left between them. The CDR3 length is 19 residues. Per germline, CDR1 SGHVS and CDR2 FQNEAQ. The CDR3 spells CASSSLKQGTMGQDQPQHF. In DNA form, the CDR3 reads TGTGCCAGCAGCTCTCTAAAACAGGGTACAATGGGTCAGGATCAGCCCCAGCATTTT.

About this clone itself: Other DNA variants within this sample encode the same CDR3. The genes are TRBV4-3 and TRBJ2-7; D call uncertain. CDR1 LGHNA and CDR2 YSLEER come from the germline V gene. Trimming shortened V by 2 bases and J by 2 bases, and 4 bases separated the two germline ends. The CDR3 has 12 amino acids. CDR3 DNA sequence: TGCGCCAGCAGCCAAATTCCCTACGAGCAGTACTTC. It yields the protein CASSQIPYEQYF.

DNA of the CDR3: TGCAGCGTTACGGGACCCTACGAGCAGTACTTC. Protein product: CSVTGPYEQYF. The J gene is TRBJ2-7, the V gene TRBV29-1; D assignment may be TRBD1 or TRBD2 (5 bases each). Per the germline V gene, CDR1 is SQVTM and CDR2 is ANQGSEA. The germline V and J ends were trimmed by 5 bases and 2 bases, with 7 bases remaining between them. The CDR3 loop spans 11 amino acids.

The chain couples TRBV4-1 to TRBJ1-1; a possible D gene is TRBD1 (5 bases). Germline-derived CDR1 and CDR2 are MGHRA and YSYEKL. V lost 2 bases and J lost 3, with 10 bases in between. The length of the CDR3 is 14 residues. As DNA, the CDR3 is TGCGCCAGCAGCCAACTGACAGCTTACACTGAAGCTTTCTTT. Its translation is CASSQLTAYTEAFF.

A single count supports this clone. The V gene is TRBV2, the J gene TRBJ1-5; 8 bases align to TRBD1. This CDR3 has 14 amino acids. Germline loops: CDR1 SNHLY, CDR2 FYNNEI. Germline trimming cut 6 bases from V and 7 bases from J; bases unmatched to any gene: 8. The CDR3 loop is CASSEDRVGQPQHF. The CDR3 DNA reads TGTGCCAGCAGCGAGGACAGGGTAGGGCAGCCCCAGCATTTT.

This clone was seen only once. V and J are TRBV18 and TRBJ2-7, with 13 bases aligning to TRBD2. The V gene end was trimmed by 2 bases and the J gene end by 5 bases; junction bases not matched to a gene: 3. The CDR3 contains 15 residues. The germline CDR1 and CDR2 sequences are KGHSH and LQKENI. CDR3 residues: CASSPGTSGTHEQYF. The CDR3, as DNA: TGTGCCAGCTCACCAGGGACTAGCGGGACCCACGAGCAGTACTTC.

The V gene is TRBV7-8, the J gene TRBJ2-2; D might be TRBD2 (7 bases). V lost 3 bases and J lost 5, with 19 bases in between. The germline gives CDR1 SGHVS, CDR2 FQNEAQ. This CDR3 is 17 amino acids long. The CDR3: CASSLLAGRGLTGELFF. Written as DNA, the CDR3 is TGTGCCAGCAGCTTGTTAGCGGGCAGGGGCCTTACCGGGGAGCTGTTTTTT.